This T cell receptor (beta chain) was sequenced in a study of molecular identifiers for immune sequencing clone quantification. The CDR3 is 13 amino acids. Germline V lookup: CDR1 SGHDT, CDR2 YYEEEE. Trimming cost V 6 bases and J 8 bases, with 15 bases left between them. Sorted cells numbering about 20,000 to 1,100,000, with 10%, 30% or 50% RNA, yielded the naive CD8 libraries. Study conclusions and caveats: Spiked TCR RNA from one Jurkat cell reportedly showed up when mixed among one million naive cells.

Using its own MiXCR run on the PCR reads, TCRdb lists one record per CDR3 protein. The sample contains tens of thousands of distinct CDR3 sequences, around 25% of which appear only once. In its sample, this clonotype was seen once. Its antigen is not known. One base away lies a much larger clone, so this may be a sequencing read error. This CDR3 is missing its conserved last phenylalanine or tryptophan, likely due to a read error. The V and J genes are TRBV5-6 and TRBJ2-1; D tentatively fits TRBD1 or TRBD2 (5 bases each). Sequenced: naive CD8+ T cells from blood, with Jurkat cell RNA spiked in. The subset was: FACS-sorted CD8+CD4-CCR7+CD45RA+ naive T cells. This TCR derives from a human donor in good health. Some libraries in this study had Jurkat cell RNA spiked in. As DNA, the CDR3 is TGTGCCAGCACCCCTTGGGGGTTCGATGAGCAGTTCTTA. Translating it yields CASTPWGFDEQFL.